A selection of T cell receptor beta chains follows, all from one sample in a study of shared clonotypes between healthy human individuals. The table came from immunoSEQ multiplex PCR; TCRdb's copy has only in-frame clones and leaves some out. The sample yields 1.5 million to 1.9 million clones, 95% to 99% seen once. The sequencing sample was made of naive CD4+ T cells sorted from blood. Receptors were obtained from a man aged 25 to 45 in good health. Both conserved end residues are part of each CDR3. Fields, in order: V gene, J gene, clone size, D gene, CDR3 DNA, CDR3 protein. The D gene is left open where the match is weak. The size entry is marked missing in some rows and otherwise reads once, few, many or a size class.

v_gene: TRBV5-4
j_gene: TRBJ1-5
abundance: .
d_gene: .
CDR3nt: TGTGCCAGCAGCTTGGAGGGCAAAGATCAGCCCCAGCATTTT
CDR3aa: CASSLEGKDQPQHF

v_gene: TRBV15
j_gene: TRBJ2-3
abundance: .
d_gene: .
CDR3nt: TGTGCCACCAGCTCGGCAACAGGTCCGCAGTATTTT
CDR3aa: CATSSATGPQYF

v_gene: TRBV5-1
j_gene: TRBJ1-3
abundance: .
d_gene: .
CDR3nt: TGCGCCAGCAGAGGGGCCTCTGGAAACACCATATATTTT
CDR3aa: CASRGASGNTIYF

v_gene: TRBV5-4
j_gene: TRBJ2-5
abundance: .
d_gene: TRBD2
CDR3nt: TGTGCCAGCAGTACTAGCGGGAGGTTCTGGGAGACCCAGTACTTC
CDR3aa: CASSTSGRFWETQYF

v_gene: TRBV4-3
j_gene: TRBJ2-3
abundance: .
d_gene: .
CDR3nt: TGCGCCAGCAGCCAAGATTGGGGCGAGGCGCAGTATTTT
CDR3aa: CASSQDWGEAQYF

v_gene: TRBV30
j_gene: TRBJ1-4
abundance: .
d_gene: .
CDR3nt: TGTGCCTGGAGTGTACGCAGGGTTGAAAAACTGTTTTTT
CDR3aa: CAWSVRRVEKLFF

v_gene: TRBV6-5
j_gene: TRBJ1-1
abundance: .
d_gene: .
CDR3nt: TGTGCCAGCAGGATGAACACTGAAGCTTTCTTT
CDR3aa: CASRMNTEAFF

v_gene: TRBV30
j_gene: TRBJ1-3
abundance: .
d_gene: .
CDR3nt: TGTGCCTGGAGCTCCGGGGTATTTGGAAACACCATATATTTT
CDR3aa: CAWSSGVFGNTIYF

v_gene: TRBV28
j_gene: TRBJ2-3
abundance: .
d_gene: TRBD1
CDR3nt: TGTGCCCTGACAGGGGGCGCGACAGATACGCAGTATTTT
CDR3aa: CALTGGATDTQYF

v_gene: TRBV9
j_gene: TRBJ2-2
abundance: .
d_gene: TRBD1
CDR3nt: TGTGCCAGCAGCGTAGTCAGGGGGATGATGACCGGGGAGCTGTTTTTT
CDR3aa: CASSVVRGMMTGELFF

v_gene: TRBV7-9
j_gene: TRBJ2-1
abundance: .
d_gene: TRBD1
CDR3nt: TGTGCCAGCAGCGCGAGGGACAGGAACAATGAGCAGTTCTTC
CDR3aa: CASSARDRNNEQFF

v_gene: TRBV2
j_gene: TRBJ2-3
abundance: .
d_gene: .
CDR3nt: TGTGCCAGCACGAGGGCAGATACGCAGTATTTT
CDR3aa: CASTRADTQYF

v_gene: TRBV4-1
j_gene: TRBJ1-2
abundance: .
d_gene: .
CDR3nt: TGCGCCAGCAGCCAAGAACCGGGACGCAACTATGGCTACACCTTC
CDR3aa: CASSQEPGRNYGYTF

v_gene: TRBV28
j_gene: TRBJ2-7
abundance: .
d_gene: .
CDR3nt: TGTGCCAGTCGGGTAGTTGGCGGGCTCTACGAGCAGTACTTC
CDR3aa: CASRVVGGLYEQYF

v_gene: TRBV5-1
j_gene: TRBJ2-2
abundance: .
d_gene: .
CDR3nt: TGCGCCAGCAGCTTAAAGGGTCCCGGGGAGCTGTTTTTT
CDR3aa: CASSLKGPGELFF

v_gene: TRBV7-9
j_gene: TRBJ2-7
abundance: .
d_gene: .
CDR3nt: TGTGCCACCATTCTAGGACAGAGCACCTCCTACGAGCAGTACTTC
CDR3aa: CATILGQSTSYEQYF

v_gene: TRBV5-1
j_gene: TRBJ2-7
abundance: .
d_gene: TRBD2
CDR3nt: TGCGCCAGCAGCTTGGATTGGAGGACTAGCCCGATTGGGTCCTACGAGCAGTACTTC
CDR3aa: CASSLDWRTSPIGSYEQYF

v_gene: TRBV5-1
j_gene: TRBJ2-1
abundance: .
d_gene: .
CDR3nt: TGCGCCAGCAGCTTGGCACAGGGCATCTACAATGAGCAGTTCTTC
CDR3aa: CASSLAQGIYNEQFF

v_gene: TRBV7-3
j_gene: TRBJ2-1
abundance: .
d_gene: .
CDR3nt: TGTGCCAGCAGCTCACAGGGAGATGAGCAGTTCTTC
CDR3aa: CASSSQGDEQFF

v_gene: TRBV7-8
j_gene: TRBJ1-1
abundance: .
d_gene: TRBD1
CDR3nt: TGTGCCAGCAGCTCCAAACTGACCGGGACAGTCATGAACACTGAAGCTTTCTTT
CDR3aa: CASSSKLTGTVMNTEAFF

v_gene: TRBV29-1
j_gene: TRBJ2-5
abundance: .
d_gene: .
CDR3nt: TGCAGCGCCGACGTTCGGGCCATGGGCGAGACCCAGTACTTC
CDR3aa: CSADVRAMGETQYF

v_gene: TRBV5-1
j_gene: TRBJ1-1
abundance: .
d_gene: TRBD1
CDR3nt: TGCGCCAGCAGCCCTGACAGGGCTGAAGCTTTCTTT
CDR3aa: CASSPDRAEAFF

v_gene: TRBV5-1
j_gene: TRBJ2-1
abundance: .
d_gene: TRBD1
CDR3nt: TGCGCCAGCAGCAGGGACAGGGGGACCTACAATGAGCAGTTCTTC
CDR3aa: CASSRDRGTYNEQFF

v_gene: TRBV5-1
j_gene: TRBJ2-3
abundance: .
d_gene: TRBD2
CDR3nt: TGCGCCAGCAGCACTAGCGGGATTGAAGATACGCAGTATTTT
CDR3aa: CASSTSGIEDTQYF

v_gene: TRBV9
j_gene: TRBJ2-7
abundance: .
d_gene: TRBD1
CDR3nt: TGTGCCAGCAGCGTGGGACAGGGAAGGAACTACGAGCAGTACTTC
CDR3aa: CASSVGQGRNYEQYF

v_gene: TRBV28
j_gene: TRBJ2-3
abundance: .
d_gene: .
CDR3nt: TGTGCCAGCAGTTCGACCGGAACAGATACGCAGTATTTT
CDR3aa: CASSSTGTDTQYF

v_gene: TRBV23-1
j_gene: TRBJ1-5
abundance: .
d_gene: .
CDR3nt: TGCGCCAGCAGTCAGGACACAGGGAAGGTTCGTGGCAATCAGCCCCAGCATTTT
CDR3aa: CASSQDTGKVRGNQPQHF

v_gene: TRBV7-6
j_gene: TRBJ2-7
abundance: .
d_gene: .
CDR3nt: TGTGCCAGCAGCCCTGGGCCAGCCTACGAGCAGTACTTC
CDR3aa: CASSPGPAYEQYF

v_gene: TRBV10-1
j_gene: TRBJ2-7
abundance: .
d_gene: TRBD1
CDR3nt: TGCGCCAGCAGTGAGGAGGGACAGGGGGCGGACGAGCAGTACTTC
CDR3aa: CASSEEGQGADEQYF

v_gene: TRBV10-1
j_gene: TRBJ2-1
abundance: .
d_gene: TRBD2
CDR3nt: TGCGCCAGCAGTGGGACTAGCTTAGTCAATGAGCAGTTCTTC
CDR3aa: CASSGTSLVNEQFF

v_gene: TRBV9
j_gene: TRBJ2-7
abundance: .
d_gene: .
CDR3nt: TGTGCCAGCAGCGTAGGCCAAGGGGGGAGGTACGAGCAGTACTTC
CDR3aa: CASSVGQGGRYEQYF

v_gene: TRBV11-3
j_gene: TRBJ2-3
abundance: .
d_gene: TRBD2
CDR3nt: TGTGCCAGCAGCTTAGGTCTAGCGGGAGTCTGGGATACGCAGTATTTT
CDR3aa: CASSLGLAGVWDTQYF

v_gene: TRBV28
j_gene: TRBJ1-4
abundance: .
d_gene: .
CDR3nt: TGTGCCAGCAGTAAGGTGCCTGAACCTAATGAAAAACTGTTTTTT
CDR3aa: CASSKVPEPNEKLFF

v_gene: TRBV14
j_gene: TRBJ2-4
abundance: once
d_gene: .
CDR3nt: TGTGCCAGCAGCCAACATGGAGGCGCTATTCAGTACTTC
CDR3aa: CASSQHGGAIQYF

v_gene: TRBV5-4
j_gene: TRBJ1-2
abundance: .
d_gene: .
CDR3nt: TGTGCCAGCAGCTTGGAGGCAGGGCGGTTAGGCTACACCTTC
CDR3aa: CASSLEAGRLGYTF

v_gene: TRBV6-1
j_gene: TRBJ2-2
abundance: once
d_gene: TRBD2
CDR3nt: TGTGCCAGCAGTTCACTAGCGGGAAGCGGGGAGCTGTTTTTT
CDR3aa: CASSSLAGSGELFF

v_gene: TRBV19
j_gene: TRBJ2-7
abundance: .
d_gene: .
CDR3nt: TGTGCCACTCAGGGTCGGACCTACGAGCAGTACTTC
CDR3aa: CATQGRTYEQYF

v_gene: TRBV13
j_gene: TRBJ2-7
abundance: .
d_gene: TRBD2
CDR3nt: TGTGCCAGCAGCCGCCTTACCGGGACTAGCGGGAGGTTTATCTCCTACGAGCAGTACTTC
CDR3aa: CASSRLTGTSGRFISYEQYF

v_gene: TRBV19
j_gene: TRBJ1-1
abundance: .
d_gene: .
CDR3nt: TGTGCCAGTAGTATTGGGTCACGAGGGGAGAACACTGAAGCTTTCTTT
CDR3aa: CASSIGSRGENTEAFF

v_gene: TRBV5-4
j_gene: TRBJ2-3
abundance: .
d_gene: .
CDR3nt: TGTGCCAGCAGCTCCGGATCTTCCACAGATACGCAGTATTTT
CDR3aa: CASSSGSSTDTQYF

v_gene: TRBV4-3
j_gene: TRBJ2-1
abundance: once
d_gene: .
CDR3nt: TGCGCCAGCAGCCAAGCCAGGGGCATATACAATGAGCAGTTCTTC
CDR3aa: CASSQARGIYNEQFF

v_gene: TRBV4-1
j_gene: TRBJ1-1
abundance: .
d_gene: TRBD1
CDR3nt: TGCGCCAGCAGCCAAGATCCGTCGAGACAGGGCCGGGTCACTGAAGCTTTCTTT
CDR3aa: CASSQDPSRQGRVTEAFF

v_gene: TRBV7-2
j_gene: TRBJ2-2
abundance: .
d_gene: .
CDR3nt: TGTGCCAGCAACAGGATTCAAACCGGGGAGCTGTTTTTT
CDR3aa: CASNRIQTGELFF

v_gene: TRBV11-2
j_gene: TRBJ2-4
abundance: .
d_gene: .
CDR3nt: TGTGCCAGCAGCTCAGGGAGTGGTTTGGGAGAGAACATTCAGTACTTC
CDR3aa: CASSSGSGLGENIQYF

v_gene: TRBV9
j_gene: TRBJ1-1
abundance: .
d_gene: TRBD1
CDR3nt: TGTGCCAGCAGCGTAGGAGGGACAGGAAACACTGAAGCTTTCTTT
CDR3aa: CASSVGGTGNTEAFF

v_gene: TRBV15
j_gene: TRBJ2-1
abundance: .
d_gene: .
CDR3nt: TGTGCCACCAGCAGAGTCCCCGGCACTTACAATGAGCAGTTCTTC
CDR3aa: CATSRVPGTYNEQFF

v_gene: TRBV7-3
j_gene: TRBJ2-3
abundance: once
d_gene: .
CDR3nt: TGTGCCAGCAGCTTTACGGGGGCAGATACGCAGTATTTT
CDR3aa: CASSFTGADTQYF

v_gene: TRBV27
j_gene: TRBJ2-1
abundance: .
d_gene: TRBD2
CDR3nt: TGTGCCAGCCATATTAGGGGGACTAGCGGGAGGCCCTACAATGAGCAGTTCTTC
CDR3aa: CASHIRGTSGRPYNEQFF

v_gene: TRBV18
j_gene: TRBJ2-7
abundance: .
d_gene: .
CDR3nt: TGTGCCAGCTCACGGCCGACCTACGAGCAGTACTTC
CDR3aa: CASSRPTYEQYF

v_gene: TRBV28
j_gene: TRBJ1-3
abundance: .
d_gene: .
CDR3nt: TGTGCCAGCAGGCGGGGAATCTCTGGAAACACCATATATTTT
CDR3aa: CASRRGISGNTIYF

v_gene: TRBV18
j_gene: TRBJ2-2
abundance: .
d_gene: .
CDR3nt: TGTGCCAGCTTCCCGGACGGAAATTTAGGGACCGGGGAGCTGTTTTTT
CDR3aa: CASFPDGNLGTGELFF

v_gene: TRBV25-1
j_gene: TRBJ2-6
abundance: .
d_gene: .
CDR3nt: TGTGCCAGCAGTGAATCGAGGGAATTCTCTGGGGCCAACGTCCTGACTTTC
CDR3aa: CASSESREFSGANVLTF

v_gene: TRBV5-1
j_gene: TRBJ2-3
abundance: .
d_gene: .
CDR3nt: TGCGCCAGCAGCTCCTCGGGACAAAGCACAGATACGCAGTATTTT
CDR3aa: CASSSSGQSTDTQYF

v_gene: TRBV28
j_gene: TRBJ2-1
abundance: .
d_gene: .
CDR3nt: TGTGCCAGCAGTCCGCCCCCTTCCTACAATGAGCAGTTCTTC
CDR3aa: CASSPPPSYNEQFF